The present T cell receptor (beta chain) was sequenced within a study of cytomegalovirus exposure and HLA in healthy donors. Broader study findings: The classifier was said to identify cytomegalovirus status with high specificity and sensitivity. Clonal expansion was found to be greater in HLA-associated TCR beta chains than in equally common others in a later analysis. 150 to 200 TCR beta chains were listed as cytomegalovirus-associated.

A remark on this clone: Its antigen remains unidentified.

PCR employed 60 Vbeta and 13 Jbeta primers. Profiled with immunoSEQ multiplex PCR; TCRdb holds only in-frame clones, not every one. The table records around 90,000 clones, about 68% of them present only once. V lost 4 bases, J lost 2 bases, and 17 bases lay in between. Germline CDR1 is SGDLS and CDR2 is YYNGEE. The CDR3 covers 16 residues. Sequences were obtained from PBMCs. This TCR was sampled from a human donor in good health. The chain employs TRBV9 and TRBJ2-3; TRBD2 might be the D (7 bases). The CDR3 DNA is TGTGCCAGCAGCCGAGGGGGGGGGCCAAACACAGATACGCAGTATTTT. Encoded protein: CASSRGGGPNTDTQYF.